This T cell receptor (beta chain) was sequenced during a study of blood T cell repertoires in COVID-19 (TCRdb year 2020). Some background on the complete study: Collaborator samples came from the United States, Italy and Spain and covered acute and convalescent phases of COVID-19. Where HLA class I and class II types were available, the types were taken from metadata supplied by the sample provider, not from assay-based typing. Samples were obtained from the ongoing ImmuneRACE study (first 160 participants) and from 1,200 or so subjects provided by 6 global collaborators. The material from the prospective study consisted of cDNA or gDNA derived from T cells, B-cell-depleted T cells, or PBMCs. Deeply sampled blood TCRbeta repertoires from subjects exposed to, actively infected with, or recovered from COVID-19 were included in the dataset. A de-identified subject ID, COVID-19 status, age in years and sex were almost always included in the sample metadata. The repertoires were made available in a free public database intended to serve as a resource for research on the immune response to SARS-CoV-2. Results the study describes overall, beyond this receptor: Clinical and demographic metadata were provided uncurated, with the amount varying by source and participant.

Each collaborating institution followed its own protocols to collect whole blood in K2EDTA tubes. For TCRbeta analysis, collaborators shipped samples in one of three forms: frozen whole blood, isolated PBMCs, or DNA extracted from either of those sample types. TCRbeta CDR3 regions were amplified from genomic DNA by means of the immunoSEQ Assay, a bias-controlled multiplex PCR. Per the authors' processing: Within the assay, amplification of reference gene primers was used to estimate how many nucleated cells each sample contained. Sequence reads were collapsed and filtered to measure the absolute abundance of every unique TCRbeta CDR3 rearrangement. For each sample, productive Simpson clonality was calculated as the square root of Simpson's diversity index over productive rearrangements. TCRdb took this table from immuneACCESS and kept in-frame rearrangements with V and J called. Such tables lack part of the clones; where checked against another copy, unresolved V genes explain under half of the gap, and the rest is unexplained. The DNA gave D and trimming, while V, J and clone size come from that table. In this sample the table shows about 150,000 clones, approximately 87% of which occur a single time. The ten largest clones represent about 6% of the sample.

The CDR3 covers 13 residues, taking in both the cysteine and the phenylalanine. CDR3 DNA is the only sequence kept; it has 39 bases, read in frame from the first base. CDR1 SGHTS and CDR2 YDEGEE are derived from the germline V gene. V was cut back by 2 bases and J by 0 bases, leaving a gap of 3 bases between them. In the case of this clone: The antigen it recognizes is unknown. Within one base of it there is no much larger clone, and no base qualities were kept.

Recombination connected TRBV5-8 to TRBJ1-3; the D gene is not confidently resolved. Material for sequencing was peripheral blood. This receptor was taken from an elderly man with acute or convalescent COVID-19. The CDR3 has the sequence CASSFNSGNTIYF. In nucleotide form, the sequence is TGTGCCAGCAGCTTCAACTCTGGAAACACCATATATTTT.